The clone carrying this T cell receptor (beta chain) was observed many times. The source of the sample is a study of T cells in Graves' hyperthyroidism and ophthalmopathy. Amplification yielded TCR beta CDR3 regions, with RNA transcripts as the source. The HTBI set primed first-round TCR CDR3 RT-PCR. TCRdb analysed the multiplex PCR reads with MiXCR anew, one entry per CDR3 protein. The sample has around 350,000 distinct CDR3 sequences, about 19% seen once; the top ten hold about 4%. This clonotype originated in a woman under 30 with Graves' hyperthyroidism. Sequencing used blood.

CDR3 amino acids: CASSSRQGLLRGSYEQYF. CDR3 coding DNA: TGTGCCAGCAGCTCGAGACAGGGGCTCCTCCGTGGCTCCTACGAGCAGTACTTC. J is TRBJ2-7 and V is TRBV7-8; TRBD1 matches at 8 bases. The CDR3 totals 18 residues. J lost 0 bases, V lost 4 bases, and 14 bases had no gene match. Germline V gene data show CDR1 as SGHVS and CDR2 as FQNEAQ.